These 26 T cell receptor beta chains were sequenced from one sample in a study of cytomegalovirus exposure and HLA in healthy donors. Primers for the PCR totalled 60 Vbeta and 13 Jbeta. The assay was immunoSEQ multiplex PCR, and TCRdb's table has in-frame clones only and misses some. The sample has about 110,000 clones, roughly 80% seen once. The sequencing input was PBMCs. The receptors derive from a man aged 30 to 39 in good health and CMV-seropositive.

This clone was counted a single time. The chain recombines TRBV11-3 with TRBJ2-1; D perhaps matches TRBD1 (6 bases). CDR1 SGHNT and CDR2 YENEEA come from the germline V gene. Between the trimmed V and J ends, which lost 5 bases and 9 bases, there was a span of 23 bases. CDR3 size: 16 residues. The CDR3 region is CASSPKGDTGWTEQFF. The CDR3 DNA reads as TGTGCCAGCAGCCCCAAGGGGGACACGGGATGGACTGAGCAGTTCTTC. The full variable domain, with the rest looked up from reference TRBV11-3 and TRBJ2-1, is EAGVVQSPRYKIIEKKQPVAFWCNPISGHNTLYWYLQNLGQGPELLIRYENEEAVDDSQLPKDRFSAERLKGVDSTLKIQPAELGDSAVYLCASSPKGDTGWTEQFFGPGTRLTVL.

In regard to this clone: The sample has other DNA sequences that encode this CDR3 too. The chain carries TRBV14 and TRBJ1-1; the D gene is possibly TRBD1 (6 bases). V lost 4 bases and J 1 base, leaving 7 bases between the germline ends. The CDR3 is 13 amino acids. CDR1 and CDR2 from the germline V gene are SGHDN and FVKESK. The CDR3 region is CASSLQGNTEAFF. CDR3 DNA sequence: TGTGCCAGCAGCCTACAGGGGAACACTGAAGCTTTCTTT. Full variable domain (rest looked up from reference TRBV14 and TRBJ1-1): EAGVTQFPSHSVIEKGQTVTLRCDPISGHDNLYWYRRVMGKEIKFLLHFVKESKQDESGMPNNRFLAERTGGTYSTLKVQPAELEDSGVYFCASSLQGNTEAFFGQGTRLTVV.

In the case of this clone: The likely explanation is a read error, given a far larger clone one base away. A read error is likely, as this CDR3 ends without the conserved phenylalanine or tryptophan. The rearrangement joins TRBV5-1 to TRBJ2-2, with TRBD2 identical over 13 bases. With V trimmed by 4 bases and J by 5 bases, 5 bases remained unmatched. From germline, CDR1 is SGHRS and CDR2 YFSETQ. The CDR3 is made up of 16 amino acids. The CDR3 nucleotides are TGCGCCAGCAGCAGCGGGACTAGCGGGGTGACCGGGGAGCTGTTTCTT. Amino acid sequence: CASSSGTSGVTGELFL.

In its sample, this clone was seen a few times. This chain uses TRBV9 with TRBJ2-3, with 10 bases aligning to TRBD2. CDR1 is SGDLS and CDR2 is YYNGEE in the germline V gene. Trimming removed 5 bases from V and 2 bases from J; junction bases left unmatched: 11. This CDR3 contains 17 residues. The DNA of the CDR3 is TGTGCCAGCAGGAGTCTTAGCGGGGGGCCTGACACAGATACGCAGTATTTT. This gives the protein CASRSLSGGPDTDTQYF.

This clone occurred a few times. The V gene is TRBV5-4, the J gene TRBJ2-3; D remains ambiguous. The V gene's germline CDR1 is SGHNT and CDR2 YYREEE (reference sequence). The CDR3 contains 13 residues. Trimming pared 0 bases from V and 4 bases from J, leaving 6 bases between. The chain's CDR3 is CASSLAGPDTQYF. CDR3 coding DNA: TGTGCCAGCAGCTTGGCTGGGCCAGATACGCAGTATTTT.

This clone was seen a handful of times. The V gene is TRBV5-6, the J gene TRBJ2-7; D is undetermined. Between the trimmed V and J ends, which lost 0 bases and 1 base, there was a span of 8 bases. The germline V gene has CDR1 SGHDT and CDR2 YYEEEE. This CDR3 spans 14 amino acids. This CDR3 is CASSLGRRSYEQYF. The CDR3 nucleotides are TGTGCCAGCAGCTTGGGGCGCAGGTCCTACGAGCAGTACTTC.

The V call is TRBV6-5, the J call TRBJ1-2; 8 bases match TRBD1. CDR3 length: 16 amino acids. Germline-derived CDR1 and CDR2 are MNHEY and SVGAGI. J lost 7 bases, V lost 4 bases, and 14 bases had no gene match. The CDR3 is CASSFPPQGEVGGYTF. CDR3 in DNA: TGTGCCAGCAGTTTCCCCCCACAGGGGGAAGTGGGTGGCTACACCTTC.

This sequence joins TRBV7-6 and TRBJ1-5, with no clear D. V was trimmed by 5 bases and J by 0 bases, leaving 11 bases between them. CDR3 length equals 15 residues. Germline CDR1 is SGHVS and CDR2 is FNYEAQ. CDR3 nucleotide sequence: TGTGCCAGCAGCCCAGGCAGATCTAGCAATCAGCCCCAGCATTTT. Translated: CASSPGRSSNQPQHF.

The chain employs TRBV19 and TRBJ1-2; 8 nucleotides align to TRBD1. This CDR3 has 15 residues. J was trimmed by 7 bases and V by 3 bases; bases with no gene match: 10. Looked up from germline, CDR1 is LNHDA and CDR2 is SQIVND (reference sequence). As DNA, the CDR3 is TGTGCCAGTAGTATCTCAGGGGGCCCCTTTGCTGGCTACACCTTC. Translation gives CASSISGGPFAGYTF. Looking up the rest from reference TRBV19 and TRBJ1-2 gives the full variable domain: DGGITQSPKYLFRKEGQNVTLSCEQNLNHDAMYWYRQDPGQGLRLIYYSQIVNDFQKGDIAEGYSVSREKKESFPLTVTSAQKNPTAFYLCASSISGGPFAGYTFGSGTRLTVV.

The V gene is TRBV7-2, the J gene TRBJ2-3; TRBD1 matches 7 bases. After removal of 5 bases from V and 1 base from J, the junction contained 6 bases not matched to a gene. The CDR3 sequence is 15 residues long. In germline, CDR1 is SGHTA, CDR2 FQGNSA. The CDR3 coding sequence is TGTGCCAGCAGCGCTGACAGGGCACGCACAGATACGCAGTATTTT. It is translated as CASSADRARTDTQYF.

The chain joins TRBV7-6 to TRBJ1-5; D may be TRBD1 (5 bases). The germline CDR1 and CDR2 sequences are SGHVS and FNYEAQ. V was cut by 5 bases and J by 3 bases, with 20 bases left in between. The CDR3 loop spans 17 amino acids. The chain's CDR3 is CASSLNGGRGINQPQHF. In DNA, the CDR3 is TGTGCCAGCAGCCTGAATGGGGGGAGGGGAATCAATCAGCCCCAGCATTTT.

The chain employs TRBV6-5 and TRBJ2-7, with TRBD1 as a possible D gene (6 bases). V was pared by 5 bases and J by 1 base, with 15 bases between. The germline V gene encodes CDR1 MNHEY and CDR2 SVGAGI. This CDR3 comprises 15 residues. The CDR3 protein is CASSTFGQPSYEQYF. The CDR3 DNA is TGTGCCAGCAGTACCTTCGGACAGCCGTCCTACGAGCAGTACTTC.

The chain joins TRBV4-1 to TRBJ2-1; unclear D gene. V was clipped by 0 bases and J by 0 bases, with 6 bases between them. This CDR3 has 15 residues. Germline CDR1 reads MGHRA; CDR2 reads YSYEKL. This CDR3 is CASSQDPSSYNEQFF. CDR3 coding DNA: TGCGCCAGCAGCCAAGACCCGAGCTCCTACAATGAGCAGTTCTTC.

The rearrangement joins TRBV10-3 to TRBJ2-3; perhaps D is TRBD1 or TRBD2 (6 bases each). CDR3 length equals 14 residues. CDR1 and CDR2 (germline): ENHRY, SYGVKD. V was trimmed by 4 bases and J by 2 bases, leaving 10 bases between them. In DNA, the CDR3 is TGTGCCATCAGTGGGTCGGGGGCCACAGATACGCAGTATTTT. This translates into CAISGSGATDTQYF.

This chain uses TRBV7-9 with TRBJ2-5; the D gene is possibly TRBD1 (6 bases). V shed 3 bases and J shed 0 bases, with 8 bases lying between them. Germline loops: CDR1 SEHNR, CDR2 FQNEAQ (reference sequence). The CDR3 loop spans 14 amino acids. The DNA of the CDR3 is TGTGCCAGCAGCTTTGACAGGTACCAAGAGACCCAGTACTTC. This gives the protein CASSFDRYQETQYF.

This clone was observed a few times. The chain joins TRBV7-2 to TRBJ2-7; the match to TRBD1 covers 9 bases. With 3 bases clipped from V and 5 bases from J, the junction kept 11 bases outside the gene matches. The CDR3 runs to 16 residues. Germline CDR1 is SGHTA and CDR2 is FQGNSA. The CDR3 sequence is CASSFQAGTGNHEQYF. CDR3 nucleotide sequence: TGTGCCAGCAGCTTCCAAGCCGGGACAGGGAATCACGAGCAGTACTTC. Filled out from reference TRBV7-2 and TRBJ2-7, the complete variable domain reads GAGVSQSPSNKVTEKGKDVELRCDPISGHTALYWYRQSLGQGLEFLIYFQGNSAPDKSGLPSDRFSAERTGGSVSTLTIQRTQQEDSAVYLCASSFQAGTGNHEQYFGPGTRLTVT.

The chain uses TRBV9 and TRBJ2-1, with 7 bases fitting TRBD2. Germline V CDR1 and CDR2: SGDLS, YYNGEE. J was trimmed by 9 bases and V by 0 bases; bases with no gene match: 6. The CDR3 has 14 amino acids. This chain's CDR3 is CASSVASSGTEQFF. The CDR3 DNA reads as TGTGCCAGCAGCGTAGCGTCTAGCGGAACTGAGCAGTTCTTC. Using reference TRBV9 and TRBJ2-1 for the parts outside the CDR3, the full variable domain is DSGVTQTPKHLITATGQRVTLRCSPRSGDLSVYWYQQSLDQGLQFLIQYYNGEERAKGNILERFSAQQFPDLHSELNLSSLELGDSALYFCASSVASSGTEQFFGPGTRLTVL.

V gene TRBV6-1 combines with J gene TRBJ2-1; D remains ambiguous. The CDR3 is 15 residues long. The germline V gene encodes CDR1 MNHNS and CDR2 SASEGT. V lost 1 base to trimming and J lost 4 bases, with 11 bases between them. The CDR3 protein is CASSEGFGGYNEQFF. The CDR3 DNA is TGTGCCAGCAGTGAAGGGTTTGGCGGTTACAATGAGCAGTTCTTC.

V and J are TRBV5-1 and TRBJ2-7; TRBD1 agrees at 10 bases. V shed 3 bases, J shed 0 bases, and the junction held 3 bases outside the gene matches. CDR1 and CDR2 from the germline V gene are SGHRS and YFSETQ. The CDR3 contains 15 residues. The CDR3 here is CASSWGTGASYEQYF. In DNA, the CDR3 is TGCGCCAGCAGCTGGGGGACAGGGGCCTCCTACGAGCAGTACTTC.

This clone was recorded once. This chain links TRBV10-3 with TRBJ2-3; D gene unclear. Trimming pared 6 bases from V and 5 bases from J, leaving 12 bases between. The CDR3 totals 13 residues. CDR1 and CDR2 (germline): ENHRY, SYGVKD. The CDR3 DNA sequence: TGTGCCATCAGCCAGAGGCTCGGAGATACGCAGTATTTT. It codes for CAISQRLGDTQYF.

The rearrangement uses TRBV6-7 and TRBJ1-5; D remains ambiguous. TRBV6-7 is flagged as an ORF with uncertain function. The CDR3 extends over 15 amino acids. The ends were cut back, 6 bases at V and 0 bases at J, with 12 bases in the middle. The CDR3, as DNA: TGTGCCAGCAGGCTGACACGTGATAGCAATCAGCCCCAGCATTTT. Its translation: CASRLTRDSNQPQHF.

Comments on this clone: Within the sample, other DNA sequences also encode this same CDR3. The DNA for the CDR3 is TGTGCCAGCAGTCCCGGCGGACAGCCAACTGAAGCTTTCTTT. Its protein product is CASSPGGQPTEAFF. V gene TRBV6-4 combines with J gene TRBJ1-1; D perhaps matches TRBD1 (6 bases). This CDR3 has 14 amino acids. Germline V lookup: CDR1 MRHNA, CDR2 SNTAGT. Trimming left V 5 bases short and J 5 bases short, with 15 bases between.

V is TRBV5-6 and J is TRBJ2-2, with a possible D match to TRBD2 (6 bases). The CDR3 is 15 residues long. Germline V gene lookup returns CDR1 SGHDT and CDR2 YYEEEE. V was clipped by 0 bases and J by 5 bases, with 11 bases between them. The CDR3 DNA reads as TGTGCCAGCAGCTTGGTGGGGACTCGGACCGGGGAGCTGTTTTTT. Its protein product is CASSLVGTRTGELFF.

This clone was recorded only once. The V call is TRBV5-5, the J call TRBJ2-7; D is unclear. CDR1 and CDR2 from the germline V gene are SGHKS and YYEKEE (reference sequence). V was clipped by 4 bases and J by 2 bases, with 13 bases between them. This CDR3 has 14 residues. The CDR3 sequence is CASSRQVLPYEQYF. In DNA, the CDR3 is TGTGCCAGCAGCCGCCAGGTTCTACCCTACGAGCAGTACTTC.

This chain links TRBV10-3 with TRBJ1-6, with TRBD1 identical over 12 bases. Losses at the gene ends were 6 bases for V and 12 bases for J; bases not matched to a gene: 6. The CDR3 has 14 residues. Germline V gives CDR1 ENHRY, CDR2 SYGVKD. The DNA for the CDR3 is TGTGCCATCAGCCGGGACAGGGGGCGGCAACCCCTCCACTTT. Its translation is CAISRDRGRQPLHF.

J is TRBJ2-3 and V is TRBV5-4, with TRBD2 as a possible D gene (6 bases). Trimming took off 5 bases at V and 4 bases at J, with 17 bases between the two ends. This CDR3 region has 15 residues. Germline assignment: CDR1 SGHNT and CDR2 YYREEE (reference sequence). The chain's CDR3 is CASRESPGDPDTQYF. The CDR3, as DNA: TGTGCCAGCAGAGAATCCCCGGGGGACCCAGATACGCAGTATTTT.